This T cell receptor beta chain was observed in a study of blood T cells in healthy people across ages. CDR3 size: 14 residues. The V gene's germline CDR1 is MNHEY and CDR2 SMNVEV (reference sequence). V was trimmed by 0 bases and J by 5 bases, leaving 8 bases between them. For the second PCR, which ran for roughly 7 to 11 cycles, a sample-barcoded 5' primer and a J-beta primer mix were used. TCRdb reanalysed the 5' RACE reads using MiXCR and keeps one entry per CDR3 protein. The sample holds over 700,000 distinct CDR3 sequences; about 25% are singletons and the top ten take 9.4%. This clonotype was seen a few times. These same data were also listed under a study on T cells of mothers and their children.

The chain carries TRBV27 and TRBJ1-5; the D is unclear. The specimen sequenced was blood. The sequence was obtained from a boy aged 5-17 years in good health. CDR3 coding DNA: TGTGCCAGCAGTTTATCCGTGGATTATCAGCCCCAGCATTTT. Residues: CASSLSVDYQPQHF.